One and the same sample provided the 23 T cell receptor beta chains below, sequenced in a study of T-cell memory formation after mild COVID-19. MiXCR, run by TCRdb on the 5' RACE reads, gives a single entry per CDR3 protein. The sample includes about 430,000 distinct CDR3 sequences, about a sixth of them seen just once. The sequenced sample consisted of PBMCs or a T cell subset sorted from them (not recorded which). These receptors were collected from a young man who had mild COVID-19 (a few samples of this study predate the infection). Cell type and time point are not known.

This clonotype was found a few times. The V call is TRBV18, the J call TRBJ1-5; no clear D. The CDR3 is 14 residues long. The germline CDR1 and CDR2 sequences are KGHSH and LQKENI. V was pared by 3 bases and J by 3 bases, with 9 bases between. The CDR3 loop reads CASSPSQSNQPQHF. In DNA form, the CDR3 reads TGTGCCAGCTCACCGAGTCAGTCCAATCAGCCCCAGCATTTT.

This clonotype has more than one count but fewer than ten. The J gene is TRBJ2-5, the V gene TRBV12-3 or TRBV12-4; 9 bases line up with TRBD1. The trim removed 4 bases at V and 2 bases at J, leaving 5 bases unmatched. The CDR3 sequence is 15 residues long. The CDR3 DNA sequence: TGTGCCAGCAGTTCATGGGGGACAGGGCAAGAGACCCAGTACTTC. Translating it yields CASSSWGTGQETQYF.

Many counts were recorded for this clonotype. CDR3 sequence reads: CASSKAAAETEAFF. CDR3 DNA: TGTGCCAGCAGCAAGGCGGCGGCGGAAACTGAAGCTTTCTTT. The rearrangement uses TRBV7-9 and TRBJ1-1; unclear D gene. Trimming took off 5 bases at V and 5 bases at J, with 15 bases between the two ends. This CDR3 comprises 14 residues. In germline, CDR1 is SEHNR, CDR2 FQNEAQ (reference sequence).

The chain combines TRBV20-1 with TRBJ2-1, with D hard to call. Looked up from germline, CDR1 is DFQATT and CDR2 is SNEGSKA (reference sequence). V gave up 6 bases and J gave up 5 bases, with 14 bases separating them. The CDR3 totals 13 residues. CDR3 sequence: CSARIETHNEQFF. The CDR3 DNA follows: TGCAGTGCGAGAATAGAAACCCACAATGAGCAGTTCTTC.

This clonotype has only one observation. CDR3 in DNA: TGTGCCAGCAGCGTCCGTGTAGGGACGCAAGAGACCCAGTACTTC. This translates into CASSVRVGTQETQYF. V gene TRBV5-6 combines with J gene TRBJ2-5, with D perhaps TRBD1 or TRBD2 (5 bases each). CDR1 is SGHDT and CDR2 is YYEEEE in the germline V gene. The CDR3 is 15 residues long. V gave up 4 bases and J gave up 2 bases, with 15 bases separating them.

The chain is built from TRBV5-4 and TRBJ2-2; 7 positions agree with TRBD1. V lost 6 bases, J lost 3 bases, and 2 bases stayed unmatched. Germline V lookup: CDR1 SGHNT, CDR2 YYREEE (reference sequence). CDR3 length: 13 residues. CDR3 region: CASTGGYTGELFF. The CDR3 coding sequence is TGTGCCAGCACAGGGGGTTACACCGGGGAGCTGTTTTTT. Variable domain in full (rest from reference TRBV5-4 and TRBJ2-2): ETGVTQSPTHLIKTRGQQVTLRCSSQSGHNTVSWYQQALGQGPQFIFQYYREEENGRGNFPPRFSGLQFPNYSSELNVNALELDDSALYLCASTGGYTGELFFGEGSRLTVL.

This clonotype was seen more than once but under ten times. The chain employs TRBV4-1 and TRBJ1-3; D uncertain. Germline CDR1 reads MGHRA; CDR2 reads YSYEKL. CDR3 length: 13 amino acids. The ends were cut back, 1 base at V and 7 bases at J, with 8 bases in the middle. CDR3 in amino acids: CASSQGVWNTIYF. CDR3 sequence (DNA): TGCGCCAGCAGCCAAGGGGTTTGGAACACCATATATTTT.

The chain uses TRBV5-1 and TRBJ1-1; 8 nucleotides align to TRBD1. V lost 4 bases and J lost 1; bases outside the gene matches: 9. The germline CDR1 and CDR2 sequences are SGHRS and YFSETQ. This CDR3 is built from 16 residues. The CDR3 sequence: CASSVPSGTGNTEAFF. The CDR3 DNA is TGCGCCAGCAGCGTCCCCTCCGGGACAGGGAACACTGAAGCTTTCTTT.

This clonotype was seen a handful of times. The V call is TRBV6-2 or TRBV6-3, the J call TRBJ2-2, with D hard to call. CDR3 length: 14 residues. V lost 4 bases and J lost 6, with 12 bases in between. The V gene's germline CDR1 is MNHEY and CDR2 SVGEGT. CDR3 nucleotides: TGTGCCAGCAGTTCCCCGCTAGAGGCCGGGGAGCTGTTTTTT. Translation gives CASSSPLEAGELFF.

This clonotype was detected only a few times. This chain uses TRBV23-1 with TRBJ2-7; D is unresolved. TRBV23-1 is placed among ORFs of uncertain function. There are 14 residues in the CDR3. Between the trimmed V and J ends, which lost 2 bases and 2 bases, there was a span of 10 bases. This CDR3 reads CASSQLGRTYEQYV. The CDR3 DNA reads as TGCGCCAGCAGTCAACTAGGACGGACCTACGAGCAGTACGTC.

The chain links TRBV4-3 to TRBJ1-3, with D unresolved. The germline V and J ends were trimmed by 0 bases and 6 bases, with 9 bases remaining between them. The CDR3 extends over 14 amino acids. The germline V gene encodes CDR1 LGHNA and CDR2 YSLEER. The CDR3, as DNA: TGCGCCAGCAGCCAAGATGGTTTACTAAACACCATATATTTT. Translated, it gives CASSQDGLLNTIYF.

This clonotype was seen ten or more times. Written as DNA, the CDR3 is TGCAGCGGAAGCGGACAGGGGGGCAGTGAGACCCAGTACTTC. Its translation: CSGSGQGGSETQYF. The J gene is TRBJ2-5, the V gene TRBV29-1, with TRBD1 matching over 10 bases. The CDR3 is 14 amino acids. Germline V gene lookup returns CDR1 SQVTM and CDR2 ANQGSEA. The trim removed 7 bases at V and 5 bases at J, leaving 10 bases unmatched.

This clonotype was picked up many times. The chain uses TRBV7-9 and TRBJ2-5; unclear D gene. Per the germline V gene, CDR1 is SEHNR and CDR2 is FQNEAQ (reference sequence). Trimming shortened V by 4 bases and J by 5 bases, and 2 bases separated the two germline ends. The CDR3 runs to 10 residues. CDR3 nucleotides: TGTGCCAGCAGCTCGGAGACCCAGTACTTC. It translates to CASSSETQYF.

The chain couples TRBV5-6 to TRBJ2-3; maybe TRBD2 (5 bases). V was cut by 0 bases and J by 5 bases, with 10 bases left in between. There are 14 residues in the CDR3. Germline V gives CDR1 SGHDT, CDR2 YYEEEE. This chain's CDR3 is CASSLGGFKDTQYF. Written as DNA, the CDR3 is TGTGCCAGCAGCTTGGGAGGGTTTAAAGATACGCAGTATTTT.

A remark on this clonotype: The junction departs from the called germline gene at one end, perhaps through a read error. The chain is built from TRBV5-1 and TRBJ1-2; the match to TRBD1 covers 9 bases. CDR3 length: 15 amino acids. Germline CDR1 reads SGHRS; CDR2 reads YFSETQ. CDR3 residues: CASSLLGQGPYGYTF. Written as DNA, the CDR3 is TGCGCAAGCAGCTTGTTAGGACAGGGGCCCTATGGCTACACCTTC. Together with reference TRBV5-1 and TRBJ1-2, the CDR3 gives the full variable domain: KAGVTQTPRYLIKTRGQQVTLSCSPISGHRSVSWYQQTPGQGLQFLFEYFSETQRNKGNFPGRFSGRQFSNSRSEMNVSTLELGDSALYLCASSLLGQGPYGYTFGSGTRLTVV.

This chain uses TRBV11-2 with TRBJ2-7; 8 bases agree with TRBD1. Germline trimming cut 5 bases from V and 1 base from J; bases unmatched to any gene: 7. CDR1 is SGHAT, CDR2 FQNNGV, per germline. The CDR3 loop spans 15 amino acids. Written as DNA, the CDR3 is TGTGCCAGCAGCCGCTACGGACAGGGATCCTACGAGCAGTACTTC. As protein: CASSRYGQGSYEQYF.

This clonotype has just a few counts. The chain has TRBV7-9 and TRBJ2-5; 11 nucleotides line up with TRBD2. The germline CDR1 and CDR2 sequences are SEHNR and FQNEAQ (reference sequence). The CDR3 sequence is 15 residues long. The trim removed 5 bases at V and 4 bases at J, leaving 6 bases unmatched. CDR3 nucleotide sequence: TGTGCCAGCAGCGGTAGCGGGACTAGCGGAGAGACCCAGTACTTC. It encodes CASSGSGTSGETQYF.

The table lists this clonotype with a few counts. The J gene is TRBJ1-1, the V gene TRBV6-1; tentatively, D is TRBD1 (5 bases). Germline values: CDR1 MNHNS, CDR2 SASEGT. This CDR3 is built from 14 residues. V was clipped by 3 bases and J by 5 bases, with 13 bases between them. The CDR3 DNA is TGTGCCAGCAGTGATCAGGGAGGAAAGACTGAAGCTTTCTTT. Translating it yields CASSDQGGKTEAFF.

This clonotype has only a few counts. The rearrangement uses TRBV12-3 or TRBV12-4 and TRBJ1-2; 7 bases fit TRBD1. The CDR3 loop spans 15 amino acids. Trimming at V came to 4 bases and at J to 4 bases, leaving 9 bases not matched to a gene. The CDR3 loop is CASSSNRGPGYGYTF. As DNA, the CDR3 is TGTGCCAGCAGTTCGAACAGGGGACCTGGCTATGGCTACACCTTC.

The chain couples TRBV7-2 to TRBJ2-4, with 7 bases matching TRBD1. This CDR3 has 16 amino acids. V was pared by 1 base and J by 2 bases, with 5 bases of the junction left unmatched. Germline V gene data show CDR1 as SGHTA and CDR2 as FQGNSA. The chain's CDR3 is CASSLVSRGTKNIQYF. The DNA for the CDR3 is TGTGCCAGCAGCTTAGTGTCCAGGGGGACCAAAAACATTCAGTACTTC. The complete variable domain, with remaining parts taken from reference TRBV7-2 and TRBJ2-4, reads GAGVSQSPSNKVTEKGKDVELRCDPISGHTALYWYRQSLGQGLEFLIYFQGNSAPDKSGLPSDRFSAERTGGSVSTLTIQRTQQEDSAVYLCASSLVSRGTKNIQYFGAGTRLSVL.

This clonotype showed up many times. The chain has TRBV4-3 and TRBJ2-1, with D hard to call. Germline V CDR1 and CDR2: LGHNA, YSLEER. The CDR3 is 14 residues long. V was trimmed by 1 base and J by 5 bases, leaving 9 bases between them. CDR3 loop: CASSQVHSNNEQFF. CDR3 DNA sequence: TGCGCCAGCAGCCAAGTTCATAGCAACAATGAGCAGTTCTTC.

The CDR3 DNA sequence: TGCAGTGCTAGAGATCGGGGGGTTTCATCCGTTGAGCAGTTCTTC. This translates into CSARDRGVSSVEQFF. This chain uses TRBV20-1 with TRBJ2-1, with 7 positions matching TRBD2. V was pared by 0 bases and J by 9 bases, with 11 bases of the junction left unmatched. Looked up from germline, CDR1 is DFQATT and CDR2 is SNEGSKA (reference sequence). This CDR3 is built from 15 residues.

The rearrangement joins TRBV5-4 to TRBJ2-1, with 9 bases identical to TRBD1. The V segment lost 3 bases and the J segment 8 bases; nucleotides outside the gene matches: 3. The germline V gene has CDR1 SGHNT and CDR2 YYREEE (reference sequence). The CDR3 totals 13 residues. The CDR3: CASSWTGEDEQFF. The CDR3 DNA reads TGTGCCAGCAGCTGGACAGGGGAGGATGAGCAGTTCTTC.